This T cell receptor (beta chain) was sequenced in a study of shared clonotypes between healthy human individuals. The V gene's germline CDR1 is KGHSH and CDR2 LQKENI. The CDR3 length is 12 residues. With 11 bases clipped from V and 4 bases from J, the junction kept 5 bases outside the gene matches. Data came from immunoSEQ multiplex PCR; TCRdb stores just in-frame clones and leaves some out. The data show about 480,000 clones, with around 79% seen just once and over 10% held by the top ten. V gene TRBV18 combines with J gene TRBJ2-3, with 8 bases aligning to TRBD1. This sequence originates from a woman aged 40 to 49 in good health. Some clones in this sample may be carry-over from other donors' samples. The sample taken for sequencing was PBMCs. CDR3 region: CASAGGSDTQYF. The CDR3 coding sequence is TGTGCCTCCGCAGGGGGCTCAGATACGCAGTATTTT.